This TCR beta chain stems from a study of blood T cells in healthy people across ages (dated by TCRdb to the mid-2010s). Looking at the study overall: In model experiments, roughly one uniquely barcoded TCR beta cDNA molecule per two T cells was captured by template switching. Age-related changes in TCR beta repertoire diversity were measured in the study by deep sequencing normalized with unique cDNA molecular identifiers. Donors were grouped into four age groups: young (average roughly 15 years), middle-aged (about 40), aged (about 60) and long-lived (around 82). To avoid experimental bias, donors of different ages were spread randomly across the sequencing lanes. The study analyzed two additional independent replicas of 1 million unique cDNA reads from the same blood draw for two donors, one aged 18 to 30 and one aged 80 or older.

From the cysteine through the phenylalanine, the CDR3 covers 10 amino acids. The only DNA kept is the CDR3, 30 bases in frame from the first base. The germline V gene (reference sequence) supplies CDR1 DFQATT and CDR2 SNEGSKA. Library preparation employed 5' RACE. The data were produced on an Illumina HiSeq 2500. A second PCR of roughly 6 to 11 cycles was run with a J-beta primer mix and a sample-barcoded 5' primer. A template-switch 5' adaptor carrying 12 random nucleotides introduced a unique molecular identifier onto each TCR beta cDNA molecule. Each sample yielded at least 2.5 million CDR3-containing paired-end reads. First-strand cDNA synthesis was performed from all RNA using the Mint cDNA synthesis kit, with priming by a TRBC-specific oligonucleotide. Following uracil-DNA glycosylase treatment, a first 18-cycle PCR with universal primers M1SS and BC2_uni_R was performed on all cDNA. The paper's data handling went like this. For normalization, 1 million high-quality reads, each with a distinct molecular identifier, were randomly selected from each sample. Reads with shared molecular identifiers were discarded instead of being binned into consensus sequences. MiTCR, with a Q25 quality threshold and the strictest error-elimination algorithm, was used for CDR3 identification, clonotype clustering and error correction. Lower-bound total TCR beta diversity was estimated with a nonparametric unseen species model using Euler transformation. TCRdb reprocessed the public reads (quality trimming at Q25 with fastp, clone calling with MiXCR) and kept in-frame beta chains. Identical CDR3 proteins give one entry, which carries the most common genes and DNA. TCRdb's processing, not the study's, gives the V and J calls here. The table for this sample lists fewer than 950,000 distinct CDR3 sequences; approximately 35% of them were counted only once. The ten top clones hold 10% to 15% of the sample.

This clonotype turned up a few times. Its antigen is currently not known. No base quality values were provided; no much bigger clone lies one nucleotide off. The donors were around 39 Caucasian individuals from Russia, aged 6 to 90 years, who were systemically healthy. Approximately 9.7 milliliters of peripheral blood were drawn from each donor into EDTA-treated Vacutainer tubes. Ficoll-Paque density-gradient centrifugation was used to isolate PBMCs, with at least 7 million per sample. Total RNA, at least 6 micrograms per sample, was extracted from PBMCs with Trizol reagent. For every donor, flow cytometry on a PBMC aliquot measured the percentage of naive CD45RAhigh/CD27high T cells. Study-wide conclusions, independent of this receptor: As age increased, observed TCR beta diversity per million T cells dropped in a roughly linear way, and a significant reduction was already evident by age about 40. Bulk unsorted PBMC profiling prevented conclusive comparison of naive and antigen-experienced compartments. The percentage of naive T cells measured by flow cytometry correlated strongly with observed TCR beta diversity. The CMV infection status of donors was not known, potentially confounding age-related changes in expanded clonotypes. Estimates of total diversity from one million sequenced T cells were regarded as lower bounds and underestimates. The long-lived group showed more naive CD4+ T cells, fewer expanded clones and increased TCR diversity than the aged group, suggesting age selection.

Sequencing was performed on blood. The origin of this receptor is a man between 18 and 35 years old in good health. Recombination connected TRBV20-1 to TRBJ2-5; the D gene is not confidently resolved. The J call is doubtful: the DNA matches TRBJ2-7 better. The bases are TGCAGTGCTAGGAACTACGAGCAGTACTTC. Translated, this gives CSARNYEQYF.